Following are 20 T cell receptor beta chains from one sample sequenced in a study of blood T cell repertoires in COVID-19. The data were produced by immunoSEQ multiplex PCR, yet TCRdb's version contains in-frame clones alone and is incomplete. This sample has fewer than 350,000 clones; 70% to 90% occur once, and the top ten carry around 4.5%. The source material was PBMCs or T cells enriched from blood (not recorded which). These receptors originate from a woman aged 40 to 55 with acute COVID-19.

The chain links TRBV28 to TRBJ1-4; a possible D gene is TRBD1 (6 bases). The CDR3 is made up of 16 amino acids. Between the trimmed V and J ends, which lost 4 bases and 2 bases, there was a span of 14 bases. CDR1 and CDR2 from the germline V gene are MDHEN and SYDVKM. CDR3 region: CASSSQGIGTNEKLFF. As DNA, the CDR3 is TGTGCCAGCAGTTCACAGGGAATTGGGACTAATGAAAAACTGTTTTTT.

This clone was seen a single time. This chain uses TRBV14 with TRBJ1-2; TRBD1 aligns across 7 bases. Germline CDR1 SGHDN, CDR2 FVKESK. This CDR3 is 13 amino acids long. The trim removed 4 bases at V and 5 bases at J, leaving 4 bases unmatched. This chain's CDR3 is CASSPGQKYGYTF. DNA for the CDR3: TGTGCCAGCAGCCCGGGACAGAAATATGGCTACACCTTC.

The genes are TRBV6-1 and TRBJ1-4, with D perhaps matching TRBD1 (6 bases). Deletions cut 5 bases from V and 4 bases from J, with 11 bases between. This CDR3 has 14 residues. The V gene's germline CDR1 is MNHNS and CDR2 SASEGT. The CDR3 loop reads CASSKQGDNEKLFF. For the CDR3, the DNA is TGTGCCAGCAGTAAACAGGGAGATAATGAAAAACTGTTTTTT.

V and J are TRBV5-4 and TRBJ1-2, with 9 bases matching TRBD1. V gave up 3 bases and J gave up 7 bases; unmatched junction bases: 10. CDR1 and CDR2 from the germline V gene are SGHNT and YYREEE (reference sequence). The CDR3 runs 15 residues. The CDR3 DNA reads as TGTGCCAGCAGCTGGAGGGACAGGGTGCCGTTTGGCTACACCTTC. Residues: CASSWRDRVPFGYTF.

This chain joins TRBV7-9 and TRBJ1-1; D remains unclear. Per the germline V gene, CDR1 is SEHNR and CDR2 is FQNEAQ (reference sequence). The CDR3 is 14 amino acids. V was pared by 1 base and J by 7 bases, with 13 bases between. CDR3: CASSLVSGFGEAFF. The CDR3, as DNA: TGTGCCAGCAGCTTAGTATCCGGGTTTGGTGAAGCTTTCTTT.

This CDR3 reads CATSRDRVGSGGYEQYF. In DNA form, the CDR3 reads TGTGCCACCAGCAGAGATCGAGTGGGTAGCGGGGGGTACGAGCAGTACTTC. The V call is TRBV15, the J call TRBJ2-7; TRBD2 aligns across 10 bases. The CDR3 length is 17 residues. The V and J ends lost 0 bases and 4 bases, in that order; junction bases with no gene match: 9. The germline V gene encodes CDR1 LNHNV and CDR2 YYDKDF (reference sequence).

This chain connects TRBV5-1 to TRBJ2-3; D may be TRBD2 (7 bases). The CDR3 totals 15 residues. V shed 7 bases and J shed 1 base, with 16 bases lying between them. Germline assignment: CDR1 SGHRS and CDR2 YFSETQ. As DNA, the CDR3 is TGCGCCAGCGAATGGCAAGGGGGGGGCACAGATACGCAGTATTTT. As protein: CASEWQGGGTDTQYF.

The rearrangement uses TRBV7-9 and TRBJ2-3, with a weak D call TRBD1 (5 bases). Germline V gene sequence: CDR1 SEHNR, CDR2 FQNEAQ (reference sequence). This CDR3 has 16 residues. The V gene lost 7 bases and the J gene lost 1 base, with 18 bases spanning the gap. The CDR3 region is CASTLTGPRGTDTQYF. The CDR3 DNA follows: TGTGCCAGCACCCTAACCGGACCCAGGGGCACAGATACGCAGTATTTT.

This chain connects TRBV5-1 to TRBJ1-1, with 7 nucleotides matching TRBD1. CDR3 length: 14 residues. Germline-derived CDR1 and CDR2 are SGHRS and YFSETQ. V lost 5 bases to trimming and J lost 5 bases; unmatched junction nucleotides: 9. CDR3 DNA sequence: TGCGCCAGCAGGACTTTTGACAGGGAAACTGAAGCTTTCTTT. Residues: CASRTFDRETEAFF.

This sequence joins TRBV20-1 and TRBJ1-6; D is perhaps TRBD1 (6 bases). Germline V gene data show CDR1 as DFQATT and CDR2 as SNEGSKA (reference sequence). The CDR3 length is 13 residues. V lost 6 bases to trimming and J lost 11 bases, with 17 bases between them. CDR3 coding DNA: TGCAGTGCCAGTGAGGGGGGTCGGCCACCCCTCCACTTT. Its translation: CSASEGGRPPLHF.

The chain links TRBV7-9 to TRBJ1-5; no reliable D call. The CDR3 is 15 amino acids. V lost 1 base and J lost 0, with 7 bases in between. Germline CDR1 reads SEHNR; CDR2 reads FQNEAQ (reference sequence). The CDR3 DNA follows: TGTGCCAGCAGCTTAGGGGCGTCTAGCAATCAGCCCCAGCATTTT. Protein product: CASSLGASSNQPQHF.

The CDR3 region is CASSVLLPGQGDEAFF. CDR3 nucleotide sequence: TGTGCCAGCAGTGTCCTCCTCCCGGGACAGGGTGATGAAGCTTTCTTT. V gene TRBV25-1 combines with J gene TRBJ1-1; 9 bases match TRBD1. Germline V gene lookup returns CDR1 MGHDK and CDR2 SYGVNS. With V trimmed by 4 bases and J by 7 bases, 13 bases remained unmatched. The CDR3 is 16 amino acids.

The chain is built from TRBV14 and TRBJ1-4, with D perhaps matching TRBD1 (5 bases). Germline V gives CDR1 SGHDN, CDR2 FVKESK. The CDR3 has 15 amino acids. Trimming took off 6 bases at V and 1 base at J, with 12 bases between the two ends. The CDR3 DNA follows: TGTGCCAGCAGTACCAGGGATGGAACTAATGAAAAACTGTTTTTT. Its protein is CASSTRDGTNEKLFF.

V gene TRBV6-5 combines with J gene TRBJ1-1; unclear D gene. Germline V lookup: CDR1 MNHEY, CDR2 SVGAGI. This CDR3 comprises 13 residues. V was clipped by 5 bases and J by 1 base, with 8 bases between them. The CDR3, as DNA: TGTGCCAGCAGTCGTATCGGGAACACTGAAGCTTTCTTT. Translated: CASSRIGNTEAFF.

This clone occurred once. The chain combines TRBV28 with TRBJ1-2, with 9 bases lining up with TRBD1. The CDR3 totals 15 residues. The junction had 7 bases not matched to a gene; V was cut back by 0 bases and J by 8 bases. Germline V gives CDR1 MDHEN, CDR2 SYDVKM. The CDR3 region is CASSLWDRGSYGYTF. The CDR3 DNA is TGTGCCAGCAGTTTATGGGACAGGGGCTCTTACGGCTACACCTTC.

The chain carries TRBV19 and TRBJ2-3; 9 nucleotides agree with TRBD2. The ends lost 6 bases at V and 2 bases at J; junction bases unmatched: 12. Looked up from germline, CDR1 is LNHDA and CDR2 is SQIVND (reference sequence). There are 17 residues in the CDR3. The CDR3 coding sequence is TGTGCCAGTAGAGGGACTAGCCGCGGGGGGGTCACAGATACGCAGTATTTT. Its translation: CASRGTSRGGVTDTQYF.

The rearrangement uses TRBV5-1 and TRBJ2-5; 7 nucleotides align to TRBD1. This CDR3 spans 15 amino acids. V shed 3 bases, J shed 2 bases, and the junction held 7 bases outside the gene matches. Germline CDR1 and CDR2: SGHRS and YFSETQ. CDR3 protein: CASSSGTARQETQYF. CDR3 coding DNA: TGCGCCAGCAGCTCCGGGACAGCGCGACAAGAGACCCAGTACTTC.

The CDR3 coding sequence is TGTGCCAGCAGCTTGGCCTGGACGGGGACTGAAGCTTTCTTT. It codes for CASSLAWTGTEAFF. The chain uses TRBV5-5 and TRBJ1-1; D is unclear. V was cut by 0 bases and J by 5 bases, with 11 bases left in between. In germline, CDR1 is SGHKS, CDR2 YYEKEE (reference sequence). This CDR3 comprises 14 residues.

The chain recombines TRBV5-6 with TRBJ2-5; D is unclear. CDR3 length equals 14 residues. Germline CDR1 reads SGHDT; CDR2 reads YYEEEE. Trimming took off 0 bases at V and 3 bases at J, with 9 bases between the two ends. The CDR3: CASSLVTQKETQYF. The DNA for the CDR3 is TGTGCCAGCAGCTTGGTAACTCAAAAAGAGACCCAGTACTTC.

The rearrangement joins TRBV3-1 (or the pseudogene TRBV3-2) to TRBJ1-1; 10 bases are a match to TRBD1. The trim removed 5 bases at V and 5 bases at J, leaving 5 bases unmatched. The CDR3 consists of 14 residues. CDR1 and CDR2 from the germline V gene are LGHDT and YNNKEL (reference sequence). The CDR3 sequence: CASSATGGRTEAFF. CDR3 sequence (DNA): TGTGCCAGCAGCGCGACAGGGGGCCGAACTGAAGCTTTCTTT.